This T cell receptor beta chain emerged from a study of CD8 T cells in Susac syndrome (dated by TCRdb to about 2019). General notes on the study: Of the Susac syndrome patients who were sequenced, eight were in clinical remission while roughly six had clinically active disease. At blood withdrawal, Susac syndrome patients were therapy-naive, treated with corticosteroids (with IVIg additionally given to some), or treated with IVIg alone. The study used repertoire sequencing to test whether antigen drove CD8+ T cell activation and differentiation in Susac syndrome.

Taken from the germline V gene (reference sequence), the CDR1 and CDR2 loops are LGHDT and YNNKEL. The CDR3 has 13 amino acids, counting the end cysteine and phenylalanine. Only the CDR3 DNA stays, 39 bases, in frame from base 1. A distance of 7 bases separates the germline ends of V and J, which lose 1 base and 6 bases respectively. Remarks on this clonotype: Its antigen is unknown. Within one base of it there is no much larger clone, and no base qualities were kept.

Broad study findings and their caveats: The number of individuals in the TCR sequencing and HLA analysis was acknowledged as relatively small. The CD4+ T cell repertoire of patients with Susac syndrome showed no detectable clonal expansion.

RNA was extracted using the RNeasy kit, and roughly 0.45 to 1 microgram was reverse transcribed with random hexamers. The immunoSEQ multiplex PCR assay, which covers 54 Vbeta and 13 Jbeta segments, was used to amplify TCR beta CDR3 regions. To correct PCR amplification bias, a synthetic template baseline was used for both primer optimization and computational correction. The study's processing was this. Reads were annotated to V, D and J genes according to IMGT and were analyzed with immunoSEQ Analyzer, with only productive sequences retained. To calculate clonality, Shannon entropy was normalized by log2 of the number of productive unique sequences and then subtracted from one. Public and private clones were assessed among the 100 most prevalent clones of each patient and control. Clones were defined as Susac-specific when absent from the healthy and MS cohorts, from over 950 published viral clones and from other ImmuneACCESS disease sequences. TCRdb trimmed public reads at Q25 via fastp, called clones via MiXCR and kept in-frame beta chains. Rows merge per CDR3 protein into single entries with the most common DNA and genes. The V and J calls follow TCRdb's processing rather than the paper's. Here the sample has about 150,000 distinct CDR3 sequences; 90% to 95% occur a single time. Roughly 0.15% of the sample belongs to the ten largest clones.

Peripheral blood CD8+ and CD4+ T cells from healthy donors, Susac syndrome patients and multiple sclerosis patients were profiled using high-throughput TCR beta sequencing. Recently defined diagnostic criteria for definite or probable disease were met by the Susac syndrome patients. CD8+ TEMRA cells were enriched by FACS, while bulk CD8+ and CD4+ T cells were purified by magnetic negative isolation. Blood was drawn into EDTA tubes, processed within 24 hours, and PBMCs were isolated by density gradient centrifugation. PBMCs intended for TCR sequencing were cryopreserved in liquid nitrogen and thawed later in a water bath at 37 degrees C. The sorted or isolated CD4+, CD8+ and CD8+ TEMRA cells had a purity of 90% or higher.

The source of this sequence is a human donor with Susac syndrome. Sequencing input: CD4+ T cells from PBMCs. The chain is encoded by TRBV3-1 joined to TRBJ2-4; TRBD1 could be the D gene, as 5 bases match. The CDR3 amino acid sequence is: CASSQGQGNIQYF. The DNA sequence is TGTGCCAGCAGCCAAGGTCAGGGAAACATTCAGTACTTC. The full variable domain, completed from the reference TRBV3-1 and TRBJ2-4 proteins outside the CDR3, reads DTAVSQTPKYLVTQMGNDKSIKCEQNLGHDTMYWYKQDSKKFLKIMFSYNNKELIINETVPNRFSPKSPDKAHLNLHINSLELGDSAVYFCASSQGQGNIQYFGAGTRLSVL.